This is a list of T cell receptor beta chains from one sample in a study of glioma-infiltrating T cells after dendritic cell vaccination. Here immunoSEQ multiplex PCR was the method, and the copy in TCRdb shows in-frame clones only, minus some. The table lists 95,000 to 110,000 clones, 80% to 90% of them singletons. The sequencing used blood, collected before dendritic cell vaccination. All receptors derive from a human donor with glioblastoma. The CDR3 runs from the conserved cysteine through the conserved F or W. Fields, in order: clone size, V gene, D gene, J gene, CDR3 protein, CDR3 DNA. D genes are given only for firm matches. Clone size is given for some rows only: seen once, a few or many times, or a class if the clone is expanded.

-,TRBV19,-,TRBJ1-1,CASSTLGDTEAFF,TGTGCCAGTAGTACCTTAGGGGACACTGAAGCTTTCTTT
-,TRBV5-1,TRBD2,TRBJ2-3,CASSRSGTSGEFSTDTQYF,TGCGCCAGCAGCCGCTCCGGGACTAGCGGAGAATTTAGCACAGATACGCAGTATTTT
-,TRBV27,TRBD1,TRBJ1-1,CASSFRTGRGTEAFF,TGTGCCAGCAGTTTTAGGACAGGGAGGGGCACTGAAGCTTTCTTT
-,TRBV27,TRBD2,TRBJ2-3,CASSLSSGGTDTQYF,TGTGCCAGCAGTTTGAGTAGCGGGGGCACAGATACGCAGTATTTT
-,TRBV5-1,-,TRBJ1-2,CASSLSRGIHGYTF,TGCGCCAGCAGCTTGTCAAGGGGGATTCATGGCTACACCTTC
-,TRBV18,TRBD1,TRBJ2-7,CASSPGTGGRYEQYF,TGTGCCAGCTCACCCGGGACAGGGGGTAGGTACGAGCAGTACTTC
-,TRBV5-6,-,TRBJ1-1,CASSMREANTEAFF,TGTGCCAGCAGCATGAGGGAAGCGAACACTGAAGCTTTCTTT
-,TRBV11-2,-,TRBJ2-2,CASSLSGVGNTGELFF,TGTGCCAGCAGCTTATCAGGGGTTGGGAACACCGGGGAGCTGTTTTTT
few,TRBV10-3,-,TRBJ1-1,CAIREEKGENTEAFF,TGTGCCATCAGGGAAGAAAAGGGAGAGAACACTGAAGCTTTCTTT
once,TRBV27,-,TRBJ1-1,CASSSIMNTEAFF,TGTGCCAGCAGTTCAATCATGAACACTGAAGCTTTCTTT
-,TRBV29-1,TRBD2,TRBJ2-2,CSVGTSIGTGELFF,TGCAGCGTTGGGACTAGTATCGGCACCGGGGAGCTGTTTTTT
-,TRBV7-2,-,TRBJ1-2,CASRRPGGTNYGYTF,TGTGCCAGCAGACGGCCGGGGGGGACTAACTATGGCTACACCTTC
once,TRBV4-1,-,TRBJ1-2,CASSPGGWSYGYTF,TGCGCCAGCAGCCCCGGTGGGTGGAGCTATGGCTACACCTTC
-,TRBV4-2,TRBD1,TRBJ1-5,CASSQGQGNQPQHF,TGTGCCAGCAGCCAGGGACAGGGGAATCAGCCCCAGCATTTT
-,TRBV23-1,TRBD2,TRBJ2-7,CASSQCSSSGAVYEQYF,TGCGCCAGCAGTCAATGCTCCTCCAGCGGGGCTGTCTACGAGCAGTACTTC
few,TRBV5-1,-,TRBJ2-3,CASSSSTGPSTDTQYF,TGCGCCAGCAGCTCATCCACAGGGCCTAGCACAGATACGCAGTATTTT
once,TRBV10-1,TRBD2,TRBJ2-1,CASSASQTSGTKFF,TGCGCCAGCAGTGCCTCCCAGACTAGCGGCACGAAGTTCTTC